This T cell receptor (beta chain) is from a study of blood T cell repertoires in COVID-19. Study processing details: Counts of nucleated cells, estimated from reference gene primer amplification, were obtained. Here immunoSEQ multiplex PCR was the method, and the copy in TCRdb shows in-frame clones only, minus some. V, J and clone size are taken as reported in that table, and D and trimming were inferred from the DNA itself. The sample has about 94,000 clones; roughly 87% are singletons. This CDR3 contains 14 residues. V gave up 4 bases and J gave up 2 bases; unmatched junction bases: 2. In germline, CDR1 is SGDLS, CDR2 YYNGEE.

The sequencing sample was made of peripheral blood. This sequence originates from a woman of 80 years or more with acute or convalescent COVID-19. The chain recombines TRBV9 with TRBJ2-1; TRBD2 matches at 8 bases. The CDR3 coding sequence is TGTGCCAGCAGCCTTAGCGGGGCCTACAATGAGCAGTTCTTC. Translating it yields CASSLSGAYNEQFF.